Included here is one TCR beta chain sequence, with context. Sequencing used immunoSEQ multiplex PCR; TCRdb keeps in-frame clones, though not all of them. The sample has approximately 28,000 clones; around three quarters are singletons. Germline V gives CDR1 SNHLY, CDR2 FYNNEI. The CDR3 covers 16 residues. V lost 5 bases, J lost 3 bases, and 7 bases stayed unmatched. The sample originates from a study of OX40 agonist ivuxolimab in advanced cancers. Sequenced material: CD4+ or CD8+ T cells sorted from blood, taken in a trial of the OX40 agonist ivuxolimab. The sequence was collected from an adult with an advanced solid tumor such as melanoma, head and neck, liver or kidney cancer. This rearrangement joins TRBV2 to TRBJ1-3; 10 positions match TRBD1. The CDR3 reads CASSSGTGVSGNTIYF. The CDR3 DNA reads TGTGCCAGCAGTTCCGGGACAGGGGTTAGTGGAAACACCATATATTTT.